This TCR beta chain stems from a study of cytomegalovirus exposure and HLA in healthy donors. Study-wide results and limits: Sequencing likely produced, as an artifact, a cluster of highly shared sequence variants. Presence/absence analysis assumed near-uniform sequencing depth across donors. In vitro assays verified that a few CMV-associated chains recognized CMV antigens specifically.

Trimming cost V 3 bases and J 3 bases, with 10 bases left between them. CDR3 size: 14 residues. Germline CDR1 MNHEY, CDR2 SMNVEV (reference sequence). The PCR used 60 Vbeta and 13 Jbeta primers. Clones were sequenced by immunoSEQ multiplex PCR, and TCRdb holds only the in-frame ones, with some missing. The data hold over 150,000 clones, with 75% to 85% observed a single time. On this clone: Its matching antigen is unknown.

This chain joins TRBV27 and TRBJ2-3; no clear D gene. This TCR was sampled from a man aged 25 to 40 in good health and CMV-seropositive. Sequenced: PBMCs. CDR3 amino acids: CASSFSYLTDTQYF. In DNA form, the CDR3 reads TGTGCCAGCAGTTTTTCTTACCTAACAGATACGCAGTATTTT.